These 15 T cell receptor beta chains were sequenced from one sample in a study of blood T cell repertoires in COVID-19. Clones were sequenced by immunoSEQ multiplex PCR, and TCRdb holds only the in-frame ones, with some missing. Of around 100,000 clones in the sample, roughly 84% were seen once. Sequenced input: peripheral blood. The receptors were sampled from a man aged 70-80 years with active or convalescent COVID-19.

The V and J genes are TRBV9 and TRBJ2-7; 10 nucleotides line up with TRBD2. This CDR3 has 15 residues. With 1 base clipped from V and 5 bases from J, the junction kept 6 bases outside the gene matches. Germline CDR1 reads SGDLS; CDR2 reads YYNGEE. CDR3 loop: CASSVSAGGPHEQYF. The CDR3 nucleotides read TGTGCCAGCAGCGTATCAGCGGGGGGGCCCCACGAGCAGTACTTC. Supplemented by reference TRBV9 and TRBJ2-7, the full variable domain reads DSGVTQTPKHLITATGQRVTLRCSPRSGDLSVYWYQQSLDQGLQFLIQYYNGEERAKGNILERFSAQQFPDLHSELNLSSLELGDSALYFCASSVSAGGPHEQYFGPGTRLTVT.

A single count supports this clone. The DNA of the CDR3 is TGTGCCAGCAGACTTTCGACAGGGGCAGTATCTGGAAACACCATATATTTT. As protein: CASRLSTGAVSGNTIYF. The chain recombines TRBV5-4 with TRBJ1-3, with 8 bases fitting TRBD1. The V segment lost 5 bases and the J segment 1 base; nucleotides outside the gene matches: 11. The CDR3 sequence is 17 residues long. The germline V gene encodes CDR1 SGHNT and CDR2 YYREEE (reference sequence).

The count of this clone is one. The chain is built from TRBV5-1 and TRBJ1-1, with 9 bases matching TRBD1. Trimming took 3 bases from V and 8 from J; bases not matched to a gene: 5. Germline loops: CDR1 SGHRS, CDR2 YFSETQ. The CDR3 covers 13 residues. The CDR3 DNA is TGCGCCAGCAGCTCGGGACAGGGTAAGGAAGCTTTCTTT. Its translation: CASSSGQGKEAFF. Drawing the rest from reference TRBV5-1 and TRBJ1-1, the complete variable domain is KAGVTQTPRYLIKTRGQQVTLSCSPISGHRSVSWYQQTPGQGLQFLFEYFSETQRNKGNFPGRFSGRQFSNSRSEMNVSTLELGDSALYLCASSSGQGKEAFFGQGTRLTVV.

The chain couples TRBV7-2 to TRBJ1-5, with D perhaps TRBD1 (5 bases). V lost 4 bases to trimming and J lost 0 bases, with 7 bases between them. Germline assignment: CDR1 SGHTA and CDR2 FQGNSA. This CDR3 is 14 amino acids long. The CDR3 DNA reads TGTGCCAGCAGCTCTGACAGTAGCAATCAGCCCCAGCATTTT. It translates to CASSSDSSNQPQHF.

This clone was found a few times. The rearrangement links TRBV7-9 to TRBJ1-2; D gene unclear. The CDR3 is 15 residues long. Germline loops: CDR1 SEHNR, CDR2 FQNEAQ (reference sequence). V was cut by 5 bases and J by 0 bases, with 13 bases left in between. As DNA, the CDR3 is TGTGCCAGCAGCCCTAGGTCTTTACCTAACTATGGCTACACCTTC. Residues: CASSPRSLPNYGYTF.

V usage is TRBV29-1 and J usage is TRBJ1-5, with TRBD1 identical over 9 bases. Germline trimming cut 6 bases from V and 6 bases from J; bases unmatched to any gene: 3. This CDR3 contains 12 residues. Germline V gene lookup returns CDR1 SQVTM and CDR2 ANQGSEA. The CDR3 region has the DNA TGCAGCGTGGGACAGGGAGGTCAGCCCCAGCATTTT. Protein product: CSVGQGGQPQHF. Full variable domain (missing parts from reference TRBV29-1 and TRBJ1-5): SAVISQKPSRDICQRGTSLTIQCQVDSQVTMMFWYRQQPGQSLTLIATANQGSEATYESGFVIDKFPISRPNLTFSTLTVSNMSPEDSSIYLCSVGQGGQPQHFGDGTRLSIL.

The J gene is TRBJ1-2, the V gene TRBV7-2; D possibly corresponds to TRBD1 (6 bases). The germline V gene has CDR1 SGHTA and CDR2 FQGNSA. V was pared by 5 bases and J by 0 bases, with 10 bases between. The CDR3 runs to 14 residues. In DNA, the CDR3 is TGTGCCAGCAGCGCGCAGGGGACTAACTATGGCTACACCTTC. This encodes CASSAQGTNYGYTF.

This chain uses TRBV7-2 with TRBJ2-7, with 13 bases matching TRBD2. Trimming at V came to 1 base and at J to 7 bases, leaving 10 bases not matched to a gene. The CDR3 spans 17 residues. Germline V gives CDR1 SGHTA, CDR2 FQGNSA. The CDR3 coding sequence is TGTGCCAGCAGCTTAGAGGCCGGACTAGCGGGGGTGTGGGAGCAGTACTTC. This gives the protein CASSLEAGLAGVWEQYF.

The chain is built from TRBV2 and TRBJ1-6; 9 bases line up with TRBD1. The ends lost 8 bases at V and 7 bases at J; junction bases unmatched: 3. The CDR3 is 13 residues long. Germline CDR1 is SNHLY and CDR2 is FYNNEI. CDR3: CASWDRENSPLHF. DNA of the CDR3: TGTGCCAGCTGGGACAGGGAAAATTCACCCCTCCACTTT.

A few counts support this clone. The chain links TRBV30 to TRBJ1-3; D is ambiguous. The CDR3 spans 12 residues. Germline CDR1 GTSNPN, CDR2 SVGIG (reference sequence). Trimming pared 1 base from V and 8 bases from J, leaving 9 bases between. The CDR3 DNA follows: TGTGCCTGGAGTGCCGAGGGAGACACCATATATTTT. Translating gives CAWSAEGDTIYF.

The rearrangement joins TRBV20-1 to TRBJ1-2; D unresolved. The CDR3 spans 11 residues. V lost 3 bases and J lost 4, with 6 bases in between. Germline assignment: CDR1 DFQATT and CDR2 SNEGSKA (reference sequence). CDR3 sequence: CSASISYGYTF. Written as DNA, the CDR3 is TGCAGTGCTAGCATCAGCTATGGCTACACCTTC.

This clone has a single count. The chain has TRBV19 and TRBJ2-7; the D is unclear. Trimming pared 5 bases from V and 1 base from J, leaving 9 bases between. Looked up from germline, CDR1 is LNHDA and CDR2 is SQIVND (reference sequence). The CDR3 contains 13 residues. The CDR3 reads CASSRLASYEQYF. CDR3 nucleotide sequence: TGTGCCAGTAGTCGGTTAGCATCCTACGAGCAGTACTTC. The full variable domain, in which reference TRBV19 and TRBJ2-7 provide the parts outside the CDR3, is DGGITQSPKYLFRKEGQNVTLSCEQNLNHDAMYWYRQDPGQGLRLIYYSQIVNDFQKGDIAEGYSVSREKKESFPLTVTSAQKNPTAFYLCASSRLASYEQYFGPGTRLTVT.

The chain uses TRBV9 and TRBJ1-6; no clear D. There are 15 residues in the CDR3. Germline V CDR1 and CDR2: SGDLS, YYNGEE. V was cut by 3 bases and J by 9 bases, with 16 bases left in between. CDR3 sequence (DNA): TGTGCCAGCAGCGCTTTATCTTCCGTCGGTTCACCCCTCCACTTT. Translated, it gives CASSALSSVGSPLHF. The full variable domain, completed using reference TRBV9 and TRBJ1-6, is DSGVTQTPKHLITATGQRVTLRCSPRSGDLSVYWYQQSLDQGLQFLIQYYNGEERAKGNILERFSAQQFPDLHSELNLSSLELGDSALYFCASSALSSVGSPLHFGNGTRLTVT.

The gene calls are TRBV7-6 and TRBJ1-3, with a weak D call TRBD1 (5 bases). The CDR3 is 18 residues long. Trimming removed 1 base at V and 0 bases at J, with 16 bases between. Germline V gene data show CDR1 as SGHVS and CDR2 as FNYEAQ. CDR3 nucleotides: TGTGCCAGCAGCTTAGGTGTCGGGGGAGCATCCTCTGGAAACACCATATATTTT. This gives the protein CASSLGVGGASSGNTIYF.

This sequence joins TRBV14 and TRBJ1-1; 9 bases align to TRBD1. Germline V gene sequence: CDR1 SGHDN, CDR2 FVKESK. The ends lost 4 bases at V and 3 bases at J; junction bases unmatched: 3. The CDR3 is 14 residues long. The DNA of the CDR3 is TGTGCCAGCAGCCGGGACAGGGATGACACTGAAGCTTTCTTT. Amino acid sequence: CASSRDRDDTEAFF. Full variable domain (rest looked up from reference TRBV14 and TRBJ1-1): EAGVTQFPSHSVIEKGQTVTLRCDPISGHDNLYWYRRVMGKEIKFLLHFVKESKQDESGMPNNRFLAERTGGTYSTLKVQPAELEDSGVYFCASSRDRDDTEAFFGQGTRLTVV.